These 26 T cell receptor beta chains originate from one sample sequenced in a study of T cell changes during pregnancy in multiple sclerosis. Sequencing used immunoSEQ multiplex PCR; TCRdb keeps in-frame clones, though not all of them. Altogether 56,000 or so clones are present, about 88% being singletons, with the ten largest covering 0.38%. Sequenced here: CD4+ T cells from peripheral blood mononuclear cells, sampled in the third trimester of pregnancy. The origin of the receptors is a female donor with multiple sclerosis, enrolled in a pregnancy study.

This rearrangement joins TRBV6-1 to TRBJ2-4, with TRBD1 as a possible D gene (8 bases). The CDR3 is 13 residues long. Between the trimmed V and J ends, which lost 5 bases and 8 bases, there was a span of 13 bases. Looked up from germline, CDR1 is MNHNS and CDR2 is SASEGT. The CDR3 reads CASSLTGGDIQYF. As DNA, the CDR3 is TGTGCCAGCAGTCTAACAGGGGGGGACATTCAGTACTTC.

The V gene is TRBV6-5, the J gene TRBJ1-6; no clear D. Trimming took off 6 bases at V and 8 bases at J, with 2 bases between the two ends. From germline, CDR1 is MNHEY and CDR2 SVGAGI. This CDR3 spans 10 amino acids. The CDR3 DNA is TGTGCCAGCAGCGATTCACCCCTCCACTTT. Amino acids: CASSDSPLHF.

The chain is built from TRBV7-9 and TRBJ1-1; D perhaps matches TRBD1 (6 bases). Germline CDR1 reads SEHNR; CDR2 reads FQNEAQ (reference sequence). V dropped 3 bases and J dropped 1 base, with 12 bases sitting between them. The length of the CDR3 is 15 residues. DNA of the CDR3: TGTGCCAGCAGCTTGAGAGACAGGCCGAACACTGAAGCTTTCTTT. Protein sequence: CASSLRDRPNTEAFF.

The CDR3 loop reads CASSLVAGVNTEAFF. DNA for the CDR3: TGCGCCAGCAGCTTGGTGGCAGGGGTGAACACTGAAGCTTTCTTT. The chain has TRBV5-1 and TRBJ1-1; weak D call: TRBD1 (6 bases). In germline, CDR1 is SGHRS, CDR2 YFSETQ. The ends were cut back, 0 bases at V and 0 bases at J, with 9 bases in the middle. This CDR3 contains 15 residues.

The V gene is TRBV5-1, the J gene TRBJ1-2; no clear D. The CDR3 length is 14 residues. Trimming pared 5 bases from V and 0 bases from J, leaving 11 bases between. Per the germline V gene, CDR1 is SGHRS and CDR2 is YFSETQ. The CDR3 protein is CASSEGLSNYGYTF. The CDR3 DNA sequence: TGCGCCAGCAGTGAGGGATTATCTAACTATGGCTACACCTTC. Drawing the rest from reference TRBV5-1 and TRBJ1-2, the complete variable domain is KAGVTQTPRYLIKTRGQQVTLSCSPISGHRSVSWYQQTPGQGLQFLFEYFSETQRNKGNFPGRFSGRQFSNSRSEMNVSTLELGDSALYLCASSEGLSNYGYTFGSGTRLTVV.

The genes are TRBV4-3 and TRBJ2-3; D possibly corresponds to TRBD1 (5 bases). Trimming shortened V by 0 bases and J by 6 bases, and 16 bases separated the two germline ends. This CDR3 spans 16 amino acids. Germline CDR1 and CDR2: LGHNA and YSLEER. This CDR3 is CASSQDIRDAGDTQYF. The CDR3 DNA sequence: TGCGCCAGCAGCCAAGATATTCGTGATGCAGGGGATACGCAGTATTTT.

The V and J genes are TRBV5-1 and TRBJ2-1; D might be TRBD2 (6 bases). Germline CDR1 and CDR2: SGHRS and YFSETQ. This CDR3 has 15 residues. The ends were cut back, 0 bases at V and 2 bases at J, with 9 bases in the middle. The CDR3 DNA follows: TGCGCCAGCAGCTTGGTAGCGGAGCCCTACAATGAGCAGTTCTTC. Residues: CASSLVAEPYNEQFF.

Concerning this clone itself: Other DNA sequences of this sample code for an identical CDR3. CDR3 amino acids: CASSLAGGWGQPQHF. The CDR3 region has the DNA TGTGCCAGCAGCTTAGCGGGGGGTTGGGGTCAGCCCCAGCATTTT. The rearrangement joins TRBV7-2 to TRBJ1-5, with a possible D match to TRBD1 (5 bases). CDR3 length: 15 residues. Germline loops: CDR1 SGHTA, CDR2 FQGNSA. The germline V and J ends were trimmed by 0 bases and 6 bases, with 12 bases remaining between them.

The V call is TRBV7-9, the J call TRBJ2-7; 9 nucleotides agree with TRBD1. J lost 6 bases, V lost 4 bases, and 4 bases had no gene match. From germline, CDR1 is SEHNR and CDR2 FQNEAQ (reference sequence). The CDR3 contains 13 residues. The DNA for the CDR3 is TGTGCCAGCAGCTCAACAGGGGGCGGCGAGCAGTACTTC. This codes for CASSSTGGGEQYF.

The chain uses TRBV9 and TRBJ1-2; TRBD1 aligns across 7 bases. The CDR3 runs 15 residues. The germline CDR1 and CDR2 sequences are SGDLS and YYNGEE. Trimming cost V 3 bases and J 3 bases; bases outside gene matches: 8. The CDR3 region is CASSAVYRGDYGYTF. As DNA, the CDR3 is TGTGCCAGCAGCGCGGTTTACAGGGGAGACTATGGCTACACCTTC.

The V and J genes are TRBV6-5 and TRBJ1-1, with a weak D call TRBD1 (6 bases). CDR1 and CDR2 (germline): MNHEY, SVGAGI. CDR3 length: 15 residues. V lost 4 bases to trimming and J lost 4 bases, with 16 bases between them. This CDR3 reads CASSLPRGLTTEAFF. In DNA form, the CDR3 reads TGTGCCAGCAGTTTACCCAGGGGTCTCACCACTGAAGCTTTCTTT.

The chain recombines TRBV30 with TRBJ2-1; D call uncertain. The CDR3 covers 13 residues. Germline V gives CDR1 GTSNPN, CDR2 SVGIG (reference sequence). Trimming took off 4 bases at V and 1 base at J, with 8 bases between the two ends. CDR3 nucleotide sequence: TGTGCCTGGAATAGAGGATCCTACAATGAGCAGTTCTTC. Its protein product is CAWNRGSYNEQFF.

The table lists this clone with a few counts. The V and J genes are TRBV6-5 and TRBJ1-2, with a tentative D call TRBD1 (6 bases). V lost 2 bases to trimming and J lost 4 bases, with 11 bases between them. The germline V gene encodes CDR1 MNHEY and CDR2 SVGAGI. The CDR3 has 14 amino acids. For the CDR3, the DNA is TGTGCCAGCAGTTACCATGGGACACTCTATGGCTACACCTTC. Its translation: CASSYHGTLYGYTF.

The chain recombines TRBV4-1 with TRBJ2-2; D remains unclear. The CDR3 runs 14 residues. The germline V gene has CDR1 MGHRA and CDR2 YSYEKL. The V end lost 0 bases, the J end lost 5 bases, and 7 bases lay between the germline ends. CDR3 region: CASSQETYTGELFF. The CDR3 bases are TGCGCCAGCAGCCAAGAAACATATACCGGGGAGCTGTTTTTT.

This clone was recorded only once. This sequence joins TRBV19 and TRBJ1-1, with D possibly being TRBD1 (6 bases). Trimming left V 7 bases short and J 1 base short, with 7 bases between. Germline V gene data show CDR1 as LNHDA and CDR2 as SQIVND (reference sequence). This CDR3 is 12 amino acids long. The CDR3 protein is CASKDRNTEAFF. The CDR3 coding sequence is TGTGCCAGTAAGGACAGGAACACTGAAGCTTTCTTT.

CDR3 region: CASSAGQGTDPEAFF. The CDR3 DNA follows: TGCGCCAGCAGCGCCGGACAGGGAACCGACCCTGAAGCTTTCTTT. J is TRBJ1-1 and V is TRBV5-1, with 8 bases fitting TRBD1. The CDR3 is made up of 15 amino acids. Losses at the gene ends were 4 bases for V and 6 bases for J; bases not matched to a gene: 11. CDR1 and CDR2 from the germline V gene are SGHRS and YFSETQ.

The chain combines TRBV19 with TRBJ2-7; D is ambiguous. The CDR3 totals 13 residues. CDR1 and CDR2 from the germline V gene are LNHDA and SQIVND (reference sequence). The V gene lost 1 base and the J gene lost 2 bases, with 6 bases spanning the gap. The CDR3 DNA sequence: TGTGCCAGTAGTATAGGGTCGGCCTACGAGCAGTACTTC. Amino acids: CASSIGSAYEQYF.

This rearrangement joins TRBV6-5 to TRBJ2-5; D is possibly TRBD2 (6 bases). CDR1 MNHEY and CDR2 SVGAGI come from the germline V gene. V was trimmed by 7 bases and J by 5 bases, leaving 20 bases between them. This CDR3 has 15 amino acids. CDR3 DNA: TGTGCCAGCACCTCGGGGGTCCTACGGGCCGAGACCCAGTACTTC. It encodes CASTSGVLRAETQYF.

V and J are TRBV6-6 and TRBJ1-4; D is unclear. In germline, CDR1 is MNHNY, CDR2 SVGAGI (reference sequence). Trimming cost V 8 bases and J 0 bases, with 4 bases left between them. The CDR3 consists of 12 residues. CDR3 bases: TGTGCCAGCCGAGCAACTAATGAAAAACTGTTTTTT. The encoded protein is CASRATNEKLFF.

This chain links TRBV7-8 with TRBJ2-2; TRBD2 might be the D (6 bases). The V end lost 3 bases, the J end lost 2 bases, and 10 bases lay between the germline ends. Germline V gene sequence: CDR1 SGHVS, CDR2 FQNEAQ. CDR3 length: 15 residues. CDR3 coding DNA: TGTGCCAGCAGCTTGGGGACTTCTAACACCGGGGAGCTGTTTTTT. Protein product: CASSLGTSNTGELFF.

The rearrangement links TRBV5-1 to TRBJ1-2; 10 nucleotides align to TRBD1. Germline CDR1 SGHRS, CDR2 YFSETQ. This CDR3 contains 13 residues. V dropped 5 bases and J dropped 3; count of bases not matched to a gene: 1. The CDR3 spells CASRTGGDYGYTF. As DNA, the CDR3 is TGCGCCAGCAGGACAGGGGGCGACTATGGCTACACCTTC.

This chain connects TRBV30 to TRBJ1-5; TRBD1 matches at 7 bases. CDR3 length equals 20 residues. Per the germline V gene, CDR1 is GTSNPN and CDR2 is SVGIG (reference sequence). With V trimmed by 0 bases and J by 7 bases, 24 bases remained unmatched. CDR3 residues: CAWSVARTWGRGGAEQPQHF. The CDR3 DNA follows: TGTGCCTGGAGTGTAGCGAGAACTTGGGGAAGAGGGGGCGCAGAACAGCCCCAGCATTTT.

The chain uses TRBV5-6 and TRBJ1-2; the match to TRBD1 covers 7 bases. The V gene's germline CDR1 is SGHDT and CDR2 YYEEEE. The CDR3 length is 17 residues. J gave up 4 bases and V 1 base, and 13 bases lay outside the gene matches. CDR3 sequence (DNA): TGTGCCAGCAGCTTGCGGGGTCCACAGGGGCCATCCTATGGCTACACCTTC. It specifies CASSLRGPQGPSYGYTF.

The chain couples TRBV6-1 to TRBJ1-1; 10 bases agree with TRBD1. The germline gives CDR1 MNHNS, CDR2 SASEGT. The ends lost 7 bases at V and 11 bases at J; junction bases unmatched: 10. CDR3 size: 13 residues. The CDR3 here is CASIKLDRGHAFF. For the CDR3, the DNA is TGTGCCAGCATCAAACTAGACAGGGGGCATGCTTTCTTT.

V gene TRBV10-3 combines with J gene TRBJ2-3, with D uncertain. The V gene lost 3 bases and the J gene lost 6 bases, with 10 bases spanning the gap. Germline V gene sequence: CDR1 ENHRY, CDR2 SYGVKD. The CDR3 runs 13 residues. CDR3 region: CAISDSQQDTQYF. The CDR3 nucleotides read TGTGCCATCAGTGACTCACAGCAGGATACGCAGTATTTT.

The CDR3 DNA reads TGTGCCAGCAGCCTTACAGATACGCAGTATTTT. Protein sequence: CASSLTDTQYF. This rearrangement joins TRBV5-4 to TRBJ2-3; D gene uncertain. CDR1 SGHNT and CDR2 YYREEE come from the germline V gene (reference sequence). The CDR3 is made up of 11 amino acids. V dropped 4 bases and J dropped 3 bases, with 3 bases sitting between them.